The 19 T cell receptor beta chains in this list originate from one sample, sequenced in a study of T cells in Graves' hyperthyroidism and ophthalmopathy. Amplification targeted TCR beta CDR3 regions from RNA transcripts. In the first-round RT-PCR of the TCR CDR3, the HTBI primer set was used. MiXCR, run by TCRdb on the multiplex PCR reads, gives a single entry per CDR3 protein. The sample shows around 580,000 distinct CDR3 sequences, approximately 16% of them seen only once. Source material: blood. The source of these receptors is a woman younger than 30 with Graves' hyperthyroidism.

This clonotype was detected ten times or more. V is TRBV2 and J is TRBJ1-1, with no clear D. Germline lookup yields CDR1 SNHLY and CDR2 FYNNEI. Trimming removed 2 bases from V and 1 base from J, with 5 bases in between. This CDR3 contains 13 residues. The CDR3 sequence is CASSELENTEAFF. The CDR3 bases are TGTGCCAGCAGTGAACTCGAGAACACTGAAGCTTTCTTT. The full variable domain, with the rest looked up from reference TRBV2 and TRBJ1-1, is EPEVTQTPSHQVTQMGQEVILRCVPISNHLYFYWYRQILGQKVEFLVSFYNNEISEKSEIFDDQFSVERPDGSNFTLKIRSTKLEDSAMYFCASSELENTEAFFGQGTRLTVV.

At least ten counts were recorded for this clonotype. The chain combines TRBV7-3 with TRBJ1-1; unclear D gene. Germline CDR1 and CDR2: SGHTA and FQGTGA. Trimming removed 4 bases from V and 4 bases from J, with 10 bases in between. This CDR3 region has 13 residues. CDR3: CASSSRGSTEAFF. For the CDR3, the DNA is TGTGCCAGCAGCTCCAGAGGATCCACTGAAGCTTTCTTT.

J is TRBJ1-2 and V is TRBV28, with 10 bases that match TRBD1. Germline CDR1 and CDR2: MDHEN and SYDVKM. The CDR3 has 15 amino acids. Unmatched junction bases numbered 3, after V lost 4 bases and J lost 1 base. CDR3 loop: CASSSGQGDNYGYTF. As DNA, the CDR3 is TGTGCCAGCAGTTCAGGACAGGGGGATAACTATGGCTACACCTTC.

This clonotype was seen many times. This sequence joins TRBV19 and TRBJ1-4, with unresolved D. The CDR3 loop spans 13 amino acids. V was clipped by 7 bases and J by 3 bases, with 9 bases between them. Germline values: CDR1 LNHDA, CDR2 SQIVND (reference sequence). The CDR3 spells CASNTGANEKLFF. The CDR3 DNA follows: TGTGCCAGTAACACCGGGGCTAATGAAAAACTGTTTTTT.

This clonotype was counted between two and nine times. V and J are TRBV5-6 and TRBJ2-1; 7 bases align to TRBD1. Germline loops: CDR1 SGHDT, CDR2 YYEEEE. The CDR3 spans 11 residues. V trimming: 6 bases; J trimming: 7 bases; junction bases outside the gene matches: 1. The CDR3 nucleotides are TGTGCCAGCAAGGACAGGAATGAGCAGTTCTTC. This codes for CASKDRNEQFF.

At least ten counts were recorded for this clonotype. The chain couples TRBV27 to TRBJ2-7, with D perhaps matching TRBD1 (5 bases). V was cut by 6 bases and J by 5 bases, with 14 bases left in between. Looked up from germline, CDR1 is MNHEY and CDR2 is SMNVEV (reference sequence). CDR3 length: 13 residues. The DNA of the CDR3 is TGTGCCAGCAGCACGACAGCCTCGGACGAGCAGTACTTC. It specifies CASSTTASDEQYF.

This clonotype has ten or more counts. The chain has TRBV6-1 and TRBJ2-1; TRBD2 agrees at 10 bases. Germline V CDR1 and CDR2: MNHNS, SASEGT. V gave up 6 bases and J gave up 4 bases; unmatched junction bases: 12. This CDR3 has 17 amino acids. Written as DNA, the CDR3 is TGTGCCAGCAGACACATGGCTAGCGGGAGTCTGTACAATGAGCAGTTCTTC. Protein sequence: CASRHMASGSLYNEQFF.

This chain joins TRBV27 and TRBJ2-1; D is uncertain. Germline V gene data show CDR1 as MNHEY and CDR2 as SMNVEV (reference sequence). This CDR3 is built from 15 residues. V gave up 6 bases and J gave up 2 bases, with 14 bases separating them. CDR3 DNA sequence: TGTGCCAGCAGAATAACCCACTCAGCCTACAATGAGCAGTTCTTC. This encodes CASRITHSAYNEQFF.

This clonotype was detected ten times or more. This chain connects TRBV30 to TRBJ1-1, with D tentatively TRBD1 (5 bases). Germline CDR1 and CDR2: GTSNPN and SVGIG (reference sequence). The CDR3 spans 11 residues. Trimming pared 3 bases from V and 6 bases from J, leaving 8 bases between. The CDR3 loop is CAWSRVAEAFF. CDR3 bases: TGTGCCTGGAGCAGGGTCGCTGAAGCTTTCTTT.

J is TRBJ2-7 and V is TRBV29-1, with D unclear. Germline V gives CDR1 SQVTM, CDR2 ANQGSEA. V dropped 4 bases and J dropped 3 bases, with 7 bases sitting between them. The CDR3 is made up of 11 amino acids. CDR3 sequence: CSVVWVYEQYF. Here the CDR3 DNA reads TGCAGCGTTGTATGGGTCTACGAGCAGTACTTC.

This clonotype occurred many times. The chain has TRBV28 and TRBJ2-1; tentatively, D is TRBD1 (5 bases). Trimming took off 6 bases at V and 5 bases at J, with 14 bases between the two ends. The CDR3 sequence is 14 residues long. In germline, CDR1 is MDHEN, CDR2 SYDVKM. In DNA form, the CDR3 reads TGTGCCAGCAGCTCCAATCAGGGTCACAATGAGCAGTTCTTC. Its protein is CASSSNQGHNEQFF.

This clonotype was observed at least ten times. The chain links TRBV12-3 or TRBV12-4 to TRBJ2-1; 9 bases map to TRBD2. Trimming cost V 8 bases and J 5 bases; bases outside gene matches: 16. CDR3 length equals 17 residues. The CDR3 region is CASSRVLAGLINNEQFF. CDR3 DNA: TGTGCCAGCTCTAGGGTGCTAGCGGGGTTGATAAACAATGAGCAGTTCTTC.

This clonotype turned up a few times. The chain combines TRBV5-1 with TRBJ2-3, with D possibly being TRBD1 or TRBD2 (5 bases each). The ends were cut back, 3 bases at V and 6 bases at J, with 14 bases in the middle. The germline CDR1 and CDR2 sequences are SGHRS and YFSETQ. This CDR3 region has 14 residues. CDR3 in amino acids: CASSWGLPGDTQYF. CDR3 DNA: TGCGCCAGCAGCTGGGGCCTCCCGGGGGATACGCAGTATTTT.

This clonotype was seen only a few times. This rearrangement joins TRBV29-1 to TRBJ2-7; 9 bases fit TRBD1. V was clipped by 3 bases and J by 1 base; unmatched bases: 4. CDR3 size: 14 residues. Germline loops: CDR1 SQVTM, CDR2 ANQGSEA. CDR3 in DNA: TGCAGCGTTGATTCCGGACAGGGGTCCTACGAGCAGTACTTC. It specifies CSVDSGQGSYEQYF.

The chain links TRBV6-5 to TRBJ1-2; a possible D gene is TRBD1 (6 bases). Germline CDR1 is MNHEY and CDR2 is SVGAGI. The CDR3 runs to 16 residues. V was shortened by 0 bases and J by 8 bases, with 19 bases between the two germline ends. This CDR3 reads CASSYSKVPGARGYTF. As DNA, the CDR3 is TGTGCCAGCAGTTACTCGAAAGTGCCGGGGGCGCGGGGCTACACCTTC.

This clonotype came up a few times. The chain links TRBV20-1 to TRBJ2-3; TRBD1 matches at 10 bases. The CDR3 consists of 15 residues. In germline, CDR1 is DFQATT, CDR2 SNEGSKA (reference sequence). The junction had 8 bases not matched to a gene; V was cut back by 6 bases and J by 2 bases. CDR3 amino acids: CSAAGTGVPTDTQYF. CDR3 sequence (DNA): TGCAGTGCCGCCGGGACAGGGGTTCCCACAGATACGCAGTATTTT.

This clonotype was seen at least ten times. The chain has TRBV7-9 and TRBJ2-7, with no clear D. Trimming took off 5 bases at V and 0 bases at J, with 8 bases between the two ends. Germline-derived CDR1 and CDR2 are SEHNR and FQNEAQ (reference sequence). The CDR3 runs to 13 residues. CDR3 DNA: TGTGCCAGCAGCCCCCTCAGCTCCTACGAGCAGTACTTC. Encoded protein: CASSPLSSYEQYF. The whole variable domain, remainder taken from reference TRBV7-9 and TRBJ2-7, is DTGVSQNPRHKITKRGQNVTFRCDPISEHNRLYWYRQTLGQGPEFLTYFQNEAQLEKSRLLSDRFSAERPKGSFSTLEIQRTEQGDSAMYLCASSPLSSYEQYFGPGTRLTVT.

This clonotype came up many times. The V call is TRBV20-1, the J call TRBJ2-3; D is uncertain. V was cut by 1 base and J by 0 bases, with 8 bases left in between. Germline assignment: CDR1 DFQATT and CDR2 SNEGSKA (reference sequence). The CDR3 has 14 residues. The CDR3, as DNA: TGCAGTGCTAGAGTTGGGCCTAGCACAGATACGCAGTATTTT. This codes for CSARVGPSTDTQYF.

This chain joins TRBV3-1 and TRBJ1-1; 9 bases are shared with TRBD1. Germline V CDR1 and CDR2: LGHDT, YNNKEL (reference sequence). The CDR3 runs to 16 residues. V shed 4 bases, J shed 0 bases, and the junction held 6 bases outside the gene matches. The CDR3 coding sequence is TGTGCCAGCAGCCCTCTCGGGGACAGGGTGAACACTGAAGCTTTCTTT. Protein sequence: CASSPLGDRVNTEAFF. The full variable domain, completed using reference TRBV3-1 and TRBJ1-1, is DTAVSQTPKYLVTQMGNDKSIKCEQNLGHDTMYWYKQDSKKFLKIMFSYNNKELIINETVPNRFSPKSPDKAHLNLHINSLELGDSAVYFCASSPLGDRVNTEAFFGQGTRLTVV.